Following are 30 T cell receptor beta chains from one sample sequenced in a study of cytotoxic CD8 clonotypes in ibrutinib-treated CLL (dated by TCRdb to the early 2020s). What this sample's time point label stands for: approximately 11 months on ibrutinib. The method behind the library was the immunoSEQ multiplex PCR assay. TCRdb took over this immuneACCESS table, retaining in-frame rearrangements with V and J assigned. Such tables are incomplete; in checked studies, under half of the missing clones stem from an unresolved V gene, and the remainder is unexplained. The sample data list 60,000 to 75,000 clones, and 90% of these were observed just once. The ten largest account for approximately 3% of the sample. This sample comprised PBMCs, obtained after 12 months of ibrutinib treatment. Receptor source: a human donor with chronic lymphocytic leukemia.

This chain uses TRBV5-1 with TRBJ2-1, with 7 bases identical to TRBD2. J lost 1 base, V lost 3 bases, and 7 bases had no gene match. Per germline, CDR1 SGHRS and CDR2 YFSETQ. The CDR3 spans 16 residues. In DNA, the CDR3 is TGCGCCAGCAGCTCAAGCGGGATAGTGTCCTACAATGAGCAGTTCTTC. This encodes CASSSSGIVSYNEQFF.

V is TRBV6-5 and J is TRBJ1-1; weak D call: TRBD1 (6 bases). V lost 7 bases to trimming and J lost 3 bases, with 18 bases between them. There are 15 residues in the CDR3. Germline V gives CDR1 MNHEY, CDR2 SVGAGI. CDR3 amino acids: CASTRGGVGYTEAFF. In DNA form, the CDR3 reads TGTGCCAGCACCCGAGGGGGGGTAGGGTACACTGAAGCTTTCTTT.

CDR3 protein: CASSEGLAGVDTQYF. The DNA for the CDR3 is TGTGCCAGCAGTGAAGGCCTAGCGGGAGTAGATACGCAGTATTTT. The chain has TRBV2 and TRBJ2-3, with 10 bases aligning to TRBD2. This CDR3 is built from 15 residues. V gave up 1 base and J gave up 5 bases; unmatched junction bases: 3. The V gene's germline CDR1 is SNHLY and CDR2 FYNNEI.

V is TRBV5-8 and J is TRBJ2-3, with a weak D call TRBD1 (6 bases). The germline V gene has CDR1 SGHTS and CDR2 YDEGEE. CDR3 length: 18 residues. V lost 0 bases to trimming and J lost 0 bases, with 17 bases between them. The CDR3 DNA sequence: TGTGCCAGCAGCTTGGGCTTATACGGAGGACAGAGCACAGATACGCAGTATTTT. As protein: CASSLGLYGGQSTDTQYF.

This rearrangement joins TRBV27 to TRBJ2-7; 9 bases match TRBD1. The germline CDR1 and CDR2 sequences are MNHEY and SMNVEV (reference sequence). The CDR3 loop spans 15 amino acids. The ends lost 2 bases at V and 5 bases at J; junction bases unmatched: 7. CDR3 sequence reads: CASSLSWDRVHEQYF. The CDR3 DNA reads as TGTGCCAGCAGTTTAAGTTGGGACAGGGTCCACGAGCAGTACTTC.

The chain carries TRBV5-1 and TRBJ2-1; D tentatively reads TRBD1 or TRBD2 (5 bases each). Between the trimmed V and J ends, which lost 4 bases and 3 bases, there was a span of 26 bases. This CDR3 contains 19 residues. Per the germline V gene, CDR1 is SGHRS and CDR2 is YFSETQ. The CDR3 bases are TGCGCCAGCAGCAAGGACGGGACCTCCTCCGGGGCTCGCTACAATGAGCAGTTCTTC. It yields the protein CASSKDGTSSGARYNEQFF.

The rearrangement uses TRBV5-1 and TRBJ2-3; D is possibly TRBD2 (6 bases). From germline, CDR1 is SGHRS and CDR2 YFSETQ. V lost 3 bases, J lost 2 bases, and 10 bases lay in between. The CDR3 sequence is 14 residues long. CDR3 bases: TGCGCCAGCAGCTCAGGACTACTCACAGATACGCAGTATTTT. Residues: CASSSGLLTDTQYF.

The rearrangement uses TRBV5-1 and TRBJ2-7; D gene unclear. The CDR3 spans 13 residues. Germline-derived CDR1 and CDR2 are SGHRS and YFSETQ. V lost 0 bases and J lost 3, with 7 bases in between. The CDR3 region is CASSLDILYEQYF. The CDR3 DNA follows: TGCGCCAGCAGCTTGGACATCCTCTACGAGCAGTACTTC.

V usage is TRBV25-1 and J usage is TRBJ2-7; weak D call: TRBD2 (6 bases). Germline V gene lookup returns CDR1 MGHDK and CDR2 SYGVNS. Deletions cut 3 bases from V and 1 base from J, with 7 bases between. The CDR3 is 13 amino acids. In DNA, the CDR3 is TGTGCCAGCAGTGATGGGGGGTCCTACGAGCAGTACTTC. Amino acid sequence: CASSDGGSYEQYF.

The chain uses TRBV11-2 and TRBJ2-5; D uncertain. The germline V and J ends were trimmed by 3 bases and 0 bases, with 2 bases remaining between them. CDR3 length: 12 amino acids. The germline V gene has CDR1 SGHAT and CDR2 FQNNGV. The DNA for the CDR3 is TGTGCCAGCAGCTTGTACCAAGAGACCCAGTACTTC. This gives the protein CASSLYQETQYF.

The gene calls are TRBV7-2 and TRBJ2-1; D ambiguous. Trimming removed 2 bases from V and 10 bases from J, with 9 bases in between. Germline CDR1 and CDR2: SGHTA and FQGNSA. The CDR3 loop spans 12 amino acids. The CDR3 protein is CASSLSVDEQFF. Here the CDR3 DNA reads TGTGCCAGCAGCTTATCCGTGGACGAGCAGTTCTTC.

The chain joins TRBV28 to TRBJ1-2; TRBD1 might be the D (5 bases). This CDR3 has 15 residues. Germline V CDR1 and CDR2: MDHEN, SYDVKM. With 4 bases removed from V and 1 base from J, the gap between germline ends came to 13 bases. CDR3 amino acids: CASSSAAGYNYGYTF. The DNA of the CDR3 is TGTGCCAGCAGTTCGGCCGCAGGGTATAACTATGGCTACACCTTC.

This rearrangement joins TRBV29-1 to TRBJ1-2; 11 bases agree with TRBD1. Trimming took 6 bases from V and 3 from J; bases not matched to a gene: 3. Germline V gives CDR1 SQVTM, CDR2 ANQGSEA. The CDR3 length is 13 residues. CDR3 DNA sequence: TGCAGCGTCGGACAGGGGGCGGACTATGGCTACACCTTC. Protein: CSVGQGADYGYTF.

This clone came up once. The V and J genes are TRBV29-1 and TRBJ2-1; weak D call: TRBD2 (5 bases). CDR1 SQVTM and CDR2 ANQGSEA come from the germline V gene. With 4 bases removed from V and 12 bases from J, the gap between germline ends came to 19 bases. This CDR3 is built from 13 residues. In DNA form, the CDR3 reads TGCAGCGTTGTCCAAGGCCTAGCAAGCTGGCAGTTCTTC. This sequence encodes CSVVQGLASWQFF.

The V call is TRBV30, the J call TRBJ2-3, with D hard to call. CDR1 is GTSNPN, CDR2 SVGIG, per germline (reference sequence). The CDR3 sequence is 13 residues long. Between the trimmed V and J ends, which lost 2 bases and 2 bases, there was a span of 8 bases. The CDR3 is CAWSSDNTDTQYF. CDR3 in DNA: TGTGCCTGGAGTTCTGACAACACAGATACGCAGTATTTT.

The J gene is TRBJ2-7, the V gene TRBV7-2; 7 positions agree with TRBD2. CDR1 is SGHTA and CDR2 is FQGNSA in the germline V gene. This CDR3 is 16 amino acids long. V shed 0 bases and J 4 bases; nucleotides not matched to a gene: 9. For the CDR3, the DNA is TGTGCCAGCAGCTTAGCGCCGCTAGCGGAACTTTACGAGCAGTACTTC. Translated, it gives CASSLAPLAELYEQYF.

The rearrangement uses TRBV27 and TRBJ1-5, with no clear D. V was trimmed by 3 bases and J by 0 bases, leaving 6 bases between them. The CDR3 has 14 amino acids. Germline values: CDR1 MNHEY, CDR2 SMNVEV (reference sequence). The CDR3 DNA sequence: TGTGCCAGCAGTTTGGGGTATAGCAATCAGCCCCAGCATTTT. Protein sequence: CASSLGYSNQPQHF.

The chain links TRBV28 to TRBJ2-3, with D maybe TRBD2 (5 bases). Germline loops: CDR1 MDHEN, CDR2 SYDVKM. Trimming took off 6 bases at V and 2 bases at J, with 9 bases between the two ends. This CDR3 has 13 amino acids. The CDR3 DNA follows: TGTGCCAGCAGCCTCCGGGACACAGATACGCAGTATTTT. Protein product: CASSLRDTDTQYF.

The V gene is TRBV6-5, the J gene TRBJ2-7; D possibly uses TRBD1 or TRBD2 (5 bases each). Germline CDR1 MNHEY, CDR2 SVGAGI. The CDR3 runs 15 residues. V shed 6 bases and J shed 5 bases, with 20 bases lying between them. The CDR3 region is CASRQIQDLRDEQYF. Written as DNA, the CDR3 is TGTGCCAGCAGACAGATACAGGACTTAAGGGACGAGCAGTACTTC.

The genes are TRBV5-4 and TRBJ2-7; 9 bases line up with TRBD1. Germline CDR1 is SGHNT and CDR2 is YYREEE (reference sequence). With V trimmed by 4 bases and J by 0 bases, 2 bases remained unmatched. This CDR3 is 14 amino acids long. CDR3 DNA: TGTGCCAGCAGCCCGGGACAGGGCTCCTACGAGCAGTACTTC. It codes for CASSPGQGSYEQYF.

The CDR3 here is CSVSAGQWRSEGNTIYF. CDR3 coding DNA: TGCAGCGTTTCGGCGGGACAGTGGAGATCGGAAGGAAACACCATATATTTT. The chain employs TRBV29-1 and TRBJ1-3; 7 bases are shared with TRBD1. The CDR3 is made up of 17 amino acids. Germline loops: CDR1 SQVTM, CDR2 ANQGSEA. V lost 5 bases and J lost 4; bases outside the gene matches: 17. Using reference TRBV29-1 and TRBJ1-3 for the parts outside the CDR3, the full variable domain is SAVISQKPSRDICQRGTSLTIQCQVDSQVTMMFWYRQQPGQSLTLIATANQGSEATYESGFVIDKFPISRPNLTFSTLTVSNMSPEDSSIYLCSVSAGQWRSEGNTIYFGEGSWLTVV.

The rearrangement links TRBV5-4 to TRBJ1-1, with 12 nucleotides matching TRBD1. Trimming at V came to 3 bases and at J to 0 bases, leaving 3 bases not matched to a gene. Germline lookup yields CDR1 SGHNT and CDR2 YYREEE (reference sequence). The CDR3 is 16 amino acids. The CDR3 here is CASSWDRGRVNTEAFF. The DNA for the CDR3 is TGTGCCAGCAGCTGGGACAGGGGGCGGGTGAACACTGAAGCTTTCTTT.

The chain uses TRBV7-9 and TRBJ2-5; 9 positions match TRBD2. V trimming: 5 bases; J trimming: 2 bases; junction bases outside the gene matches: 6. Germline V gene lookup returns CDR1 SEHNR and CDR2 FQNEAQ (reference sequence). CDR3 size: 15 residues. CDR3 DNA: TGTGCCAGCAGCGGCCGGGGACTAGCACAAGAGACCCAGTACTTC. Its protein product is CASSGRGLAQETQYF.

The CDR3 is CASSEDFLDEQFF. In DNA form, the CDR3 reads TGTGCCAGCTCCGAGGACTTCCTCGATGAGCAGTTCTTC. The chain is built from TRBV18 and TRBJ2-1; weak D call: TRBD2 (5 bases). Between the trimmed V and J ends, which lost 6 bases and 8 bases, there was a span of 14 bases. The CDR3 totals 13 residues. CDR1 is KGHSH, CDR2 LQKENI, per germline.

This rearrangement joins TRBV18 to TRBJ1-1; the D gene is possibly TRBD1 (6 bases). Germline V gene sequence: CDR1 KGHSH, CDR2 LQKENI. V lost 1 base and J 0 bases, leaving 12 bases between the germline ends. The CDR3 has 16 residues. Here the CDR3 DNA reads TGTGCCAGCTCACCACTGTTGGGGGACATGAACACTGAAGCTTTCTTT. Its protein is CASSPLLGDMNTEAFF.

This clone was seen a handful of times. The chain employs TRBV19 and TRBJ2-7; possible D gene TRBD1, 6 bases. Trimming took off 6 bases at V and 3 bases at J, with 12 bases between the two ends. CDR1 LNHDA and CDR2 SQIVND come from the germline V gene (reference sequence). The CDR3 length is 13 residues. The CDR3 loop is CASRLGTNYEQYF. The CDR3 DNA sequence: TGTGCCAGTAGATTGGGGACAAACTACGAGCAGTACTTC.

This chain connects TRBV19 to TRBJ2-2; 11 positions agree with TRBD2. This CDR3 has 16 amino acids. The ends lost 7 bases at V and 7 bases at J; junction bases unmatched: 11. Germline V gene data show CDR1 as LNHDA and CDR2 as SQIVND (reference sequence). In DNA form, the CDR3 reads TGTGCCAGTATCGCTAGCGGGAGGCTCGGGGGCGGGGAGCTGTTTTTT. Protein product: CASIASGRLGGGELFF.

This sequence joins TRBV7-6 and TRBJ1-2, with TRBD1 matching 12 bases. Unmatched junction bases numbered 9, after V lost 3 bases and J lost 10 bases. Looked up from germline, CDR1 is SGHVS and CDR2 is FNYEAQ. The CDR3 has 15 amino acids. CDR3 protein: CASSLLLGTGGDYTF. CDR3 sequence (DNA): TGTGCCAGCAGCTTGCTACTTGGGACAGGGGGCGACTACACCTTC.

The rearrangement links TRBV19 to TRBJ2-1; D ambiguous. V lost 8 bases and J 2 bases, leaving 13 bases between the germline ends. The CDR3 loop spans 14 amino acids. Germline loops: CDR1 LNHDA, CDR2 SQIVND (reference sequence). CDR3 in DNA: TGTGCCAGTTGTCCTCACGATGCCTACAATGAGCAGTTCTTC. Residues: CASCPHDAYNEQFF.

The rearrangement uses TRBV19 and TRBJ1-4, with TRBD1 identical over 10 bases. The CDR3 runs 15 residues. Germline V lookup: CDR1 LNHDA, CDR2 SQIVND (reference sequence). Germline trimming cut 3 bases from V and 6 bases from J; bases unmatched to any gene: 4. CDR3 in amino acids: CASSIEGQGYEKLFF. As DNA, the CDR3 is TGTGCCAGTAGTATTGAGGGACAGGGGTATGAAAAACTGTTTTTT.